This record looks at one T cell receptor (beta chain) sequence and its context. In the authors' methods: Reference gene primers were amplified, and this amplification served to estimate nucleated cell counts. Clones were read by immunoSEQ multiplex PCR, and TCRdb kept only the in-frame ones, dropping some. That table is the source of V, J and clone size, and D and trimming were worked out from the DNA. The table includes 250,000 or so clones, roughly 80% detected once. The source of the sample is a study of blood T cell repertoires in COVID-19. Study background: Acute and convalescent COVID-19 specimens originated in the United States, Italy and Spain. The cDNA or gDNA used as material had been derived from T cells, B-cell-depleted T cells, or PBMCs.

The V gene's germline CDR1 is SGHRS and CDR2 YFSETQ. V lost 4 bases to trimming and J lost 1 base; unmatched junction nucleotides: 6. This CDR3 region has 16 residues. This sequence joins TRBV5-1 and TRBJ2-3; 10 nucleotides match TRBD1. The sequence came from a woman in her sixties with active or convalescent COVID-19. Sequencing was done on a sample of peripheral blood. The CDR3 sequence is CASSPRTGGGTDTQYF. The CDR3 nucleotides read TGCGCCAGCAGCCCAAGGACAGGGGGGGGCACAGATACGCAGTATTTT.